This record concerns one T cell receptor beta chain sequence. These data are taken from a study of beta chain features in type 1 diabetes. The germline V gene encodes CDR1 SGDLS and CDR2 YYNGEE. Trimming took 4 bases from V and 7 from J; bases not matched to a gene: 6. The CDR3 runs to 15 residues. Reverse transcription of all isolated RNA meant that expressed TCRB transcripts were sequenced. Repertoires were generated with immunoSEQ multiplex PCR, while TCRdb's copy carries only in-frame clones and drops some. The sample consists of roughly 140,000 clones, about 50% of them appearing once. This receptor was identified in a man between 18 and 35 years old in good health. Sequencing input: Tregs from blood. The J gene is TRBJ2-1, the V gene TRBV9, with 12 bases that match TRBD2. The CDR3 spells CASSYGLAGRNEQFF. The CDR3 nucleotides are TGTGCCAGCAGCTACGGACTAGCGGGAAGGAATGAGCAGTTCTTC.